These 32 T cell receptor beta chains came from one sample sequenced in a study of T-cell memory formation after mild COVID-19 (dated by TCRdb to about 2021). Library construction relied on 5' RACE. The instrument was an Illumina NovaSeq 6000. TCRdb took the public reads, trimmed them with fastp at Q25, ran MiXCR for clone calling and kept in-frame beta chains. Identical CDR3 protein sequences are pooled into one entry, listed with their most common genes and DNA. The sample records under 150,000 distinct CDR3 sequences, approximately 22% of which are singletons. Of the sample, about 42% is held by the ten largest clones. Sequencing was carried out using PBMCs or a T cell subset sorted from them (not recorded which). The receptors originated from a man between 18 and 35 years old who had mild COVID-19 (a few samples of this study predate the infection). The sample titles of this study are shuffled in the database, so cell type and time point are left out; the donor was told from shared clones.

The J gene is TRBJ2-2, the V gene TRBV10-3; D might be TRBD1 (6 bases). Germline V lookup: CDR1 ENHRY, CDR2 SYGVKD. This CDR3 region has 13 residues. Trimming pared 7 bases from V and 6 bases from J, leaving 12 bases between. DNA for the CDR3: TGTGCCATCAACAGGGAATTTCCCGGGGAGCTGTTTTTT. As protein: CAINREFPGELFF.

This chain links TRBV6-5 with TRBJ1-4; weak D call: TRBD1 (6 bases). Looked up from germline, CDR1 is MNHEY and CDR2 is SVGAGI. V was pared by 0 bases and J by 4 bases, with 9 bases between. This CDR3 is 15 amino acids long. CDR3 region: CASSYSRGLNEKLFF. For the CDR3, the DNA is TGTGCCAGCAGTTACTCCAGGGGTCTTAATGAAAAACTGTTTTTT.

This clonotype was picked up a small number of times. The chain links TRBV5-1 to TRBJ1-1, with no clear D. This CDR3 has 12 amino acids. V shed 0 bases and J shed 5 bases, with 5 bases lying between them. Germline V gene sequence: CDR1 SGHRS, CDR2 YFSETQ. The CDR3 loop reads CASSLEQTEAFF. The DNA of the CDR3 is TGCGCCAGCAGCTTGGAACAGACTGAAGCTTTCTTT.

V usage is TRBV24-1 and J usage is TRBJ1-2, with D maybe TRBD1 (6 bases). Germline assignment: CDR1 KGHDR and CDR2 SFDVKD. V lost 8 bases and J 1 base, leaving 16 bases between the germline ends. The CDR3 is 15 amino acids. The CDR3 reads CATNSNRDLNYGYTF. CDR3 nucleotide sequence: TGTGCCACCAACTCCAACAGGGACCTTAACTATGGCTACACCTTC.

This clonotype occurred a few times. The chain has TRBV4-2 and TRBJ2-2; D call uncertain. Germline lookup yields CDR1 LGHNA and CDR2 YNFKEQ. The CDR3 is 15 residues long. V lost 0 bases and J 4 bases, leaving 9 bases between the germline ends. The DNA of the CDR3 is TGTGCCAGCAGCCAAGATCAACAGTTCACCGGGGAGCTGTTTTTT. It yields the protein CASSQDQQFTGELFF.

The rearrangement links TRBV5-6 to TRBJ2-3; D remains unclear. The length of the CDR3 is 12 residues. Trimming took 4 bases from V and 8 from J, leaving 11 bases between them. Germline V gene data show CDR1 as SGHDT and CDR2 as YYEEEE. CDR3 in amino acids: CASSPNSPTQYF. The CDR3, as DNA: TGTGCCAGCAGCCCGAATTCCCCTACGCAGTATTTT.

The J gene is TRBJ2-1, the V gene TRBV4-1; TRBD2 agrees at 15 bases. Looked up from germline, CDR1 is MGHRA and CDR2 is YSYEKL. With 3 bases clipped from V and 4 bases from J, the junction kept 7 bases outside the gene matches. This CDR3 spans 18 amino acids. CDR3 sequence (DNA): TGCGCCAGCAGCCAGGGACAGGGGACTAGCGGGGGGTACAATGAGCAGTTCTTC. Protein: CASSQGQGTSGGYNEQFF.

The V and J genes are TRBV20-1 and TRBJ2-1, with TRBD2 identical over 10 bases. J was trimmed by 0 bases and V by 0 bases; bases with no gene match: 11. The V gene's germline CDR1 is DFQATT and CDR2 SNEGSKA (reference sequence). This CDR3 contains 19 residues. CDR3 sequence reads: CSARDPALAGSGSYNEQFF. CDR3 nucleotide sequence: TGCAGTGCTAGAGATCCGGCACTAGCGGGGTCCGGCTCCTACAATGAGCAGTTCTTC.

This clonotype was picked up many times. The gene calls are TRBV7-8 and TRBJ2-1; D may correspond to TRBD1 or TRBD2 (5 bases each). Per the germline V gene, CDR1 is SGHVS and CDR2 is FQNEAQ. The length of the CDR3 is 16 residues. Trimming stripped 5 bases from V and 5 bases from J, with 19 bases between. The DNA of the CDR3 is TGTGCCAGCAGCCCGCTTCCCGGTGGGGGAGACAATGAGCAGTTCTTC. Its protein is CASSPLPGGGDNEQFF.

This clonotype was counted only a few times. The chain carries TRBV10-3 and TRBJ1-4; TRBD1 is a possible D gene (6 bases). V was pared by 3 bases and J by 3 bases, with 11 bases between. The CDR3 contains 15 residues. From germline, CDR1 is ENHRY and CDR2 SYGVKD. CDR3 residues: CAISDMKGANEKLFF. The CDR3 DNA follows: TGTGCCATCAGTGACATGAAGGGGGCTAATGAAAAACTGTTTTTT.

The CDR3 reads CASSYGGAAKNIQYF. In DNA form, the CDR3 reads TGCGCCAGCAGCTACGGTGGGGCAGCCAAAAACATTCAGTACTTC. The chain joins TRBV4-1 to TRBJ2-4; D perhaps matches TRBD1 (5 bases). The CDR3 spans 15 residues. Germline-derived CDR1 and CDR2 are MGHRA and YSYEKL. V lost 5 bases and J 0 bases, leaving 11 bases between the germline ends.

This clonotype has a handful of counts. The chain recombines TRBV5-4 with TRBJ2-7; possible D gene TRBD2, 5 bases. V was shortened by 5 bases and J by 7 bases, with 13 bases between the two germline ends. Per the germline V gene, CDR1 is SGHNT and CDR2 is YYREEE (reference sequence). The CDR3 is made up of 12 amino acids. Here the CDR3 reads CASRYGTGEQYV. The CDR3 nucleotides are TGTGCCAGCAGATATGGCACGGGGGAGCAGTACGTC.

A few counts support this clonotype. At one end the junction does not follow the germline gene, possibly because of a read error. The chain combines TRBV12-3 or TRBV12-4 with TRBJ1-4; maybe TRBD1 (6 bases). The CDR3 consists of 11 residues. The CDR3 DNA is TGTGCCAGCCGTGGATCAGGGGTTACGGTTTTT. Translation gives CASRGSGVTVF.

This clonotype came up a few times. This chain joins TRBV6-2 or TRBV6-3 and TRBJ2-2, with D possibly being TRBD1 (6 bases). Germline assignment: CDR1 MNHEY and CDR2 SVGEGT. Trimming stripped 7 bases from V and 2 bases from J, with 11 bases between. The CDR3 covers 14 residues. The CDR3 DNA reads TGTGCCAGCAAAGGGGGACAAAACACCGGGGAGCTGTTTTTT. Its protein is CASKGGQNTGELFF.

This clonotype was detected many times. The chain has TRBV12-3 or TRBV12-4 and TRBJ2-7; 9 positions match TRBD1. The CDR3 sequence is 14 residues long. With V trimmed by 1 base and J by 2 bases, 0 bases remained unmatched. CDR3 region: CASSLGTGAYEQYF. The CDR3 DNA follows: TGTGCCAGCAGTTTAGGGACAGGGGCCTACGAGCAGTACTTC.

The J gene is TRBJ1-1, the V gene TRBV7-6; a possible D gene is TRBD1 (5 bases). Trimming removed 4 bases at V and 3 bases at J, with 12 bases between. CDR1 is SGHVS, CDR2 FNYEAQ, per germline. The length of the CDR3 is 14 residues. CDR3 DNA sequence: TGTGCCAGCAGCTGGACAACAGGAGACACTGAAGCTTTCTTT. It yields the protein CASSWTTGDTEAFF.

In DNA form, the CDR3 reads TGCGCCAGCAGCCAAGAGTGGCAGTCGTCCTACGAGCAGTACTTC. It yields the protein CASSQEWQSSYEQYF. This chain uses TRBV4-3 with TRBJ2-7; D remains ambiguous. The CDR3 is made up of 15 amino acids. Germline loops: CDR1 LGHNA, CDR2 YSLEER. V was cut by 0 bases and J by 1 base, with 10 bases left in between.

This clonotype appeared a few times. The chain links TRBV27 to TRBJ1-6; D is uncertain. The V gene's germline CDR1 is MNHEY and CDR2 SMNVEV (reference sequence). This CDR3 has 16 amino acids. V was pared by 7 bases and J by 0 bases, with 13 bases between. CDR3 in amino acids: CASTHTHSSYNSPLHF. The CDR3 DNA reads TGTGCCAGCACTCATACCCACAGCTCCTATAATTCACCCCTCCACTTT.

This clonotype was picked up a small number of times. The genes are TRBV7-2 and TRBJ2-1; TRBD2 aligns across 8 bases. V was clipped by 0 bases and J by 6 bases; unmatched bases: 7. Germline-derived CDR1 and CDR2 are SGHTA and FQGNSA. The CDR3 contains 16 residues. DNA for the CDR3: TGTGCCAGCAGCTTAGCCGGGGGGGCTCTGGGCAATGAGCAGTTCTTC. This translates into CASSLAGGALGNEQFF.

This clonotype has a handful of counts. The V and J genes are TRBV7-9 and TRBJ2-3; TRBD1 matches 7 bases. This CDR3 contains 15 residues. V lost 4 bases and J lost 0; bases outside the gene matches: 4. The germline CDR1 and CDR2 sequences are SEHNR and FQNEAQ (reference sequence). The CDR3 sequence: CASSSRDSSTDTQYF. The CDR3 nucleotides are TGTGCCAGCAGCTCCCGGGACAGTAGCACAGATACGCAGTATTTT.

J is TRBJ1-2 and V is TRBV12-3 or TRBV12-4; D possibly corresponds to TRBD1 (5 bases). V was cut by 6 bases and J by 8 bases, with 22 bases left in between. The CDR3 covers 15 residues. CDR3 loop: CASSVGATGMGGYTF. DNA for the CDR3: TGTGCCAGCAGCGTTGGGGCAACCGGGATGGGAGGCTACACCTTC.

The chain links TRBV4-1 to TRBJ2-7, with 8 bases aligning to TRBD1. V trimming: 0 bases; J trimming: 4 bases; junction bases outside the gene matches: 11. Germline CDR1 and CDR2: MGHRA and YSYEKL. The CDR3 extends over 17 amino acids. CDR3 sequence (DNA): TGCGCCAGCAGCCAAGATAATACCTGGCAGGGGGCATACGAGCAGTACGTC. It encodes CASSQDNTWQGAYEQYV.

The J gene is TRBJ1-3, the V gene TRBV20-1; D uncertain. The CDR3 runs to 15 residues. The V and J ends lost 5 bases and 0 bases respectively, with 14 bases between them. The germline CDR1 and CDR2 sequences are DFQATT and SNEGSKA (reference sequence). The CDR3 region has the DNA TGCAGTGCTCTAGGTACAGAGAGCTCTGGAAACACCATATATTTT. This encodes CSALGTESSGNTIYF.

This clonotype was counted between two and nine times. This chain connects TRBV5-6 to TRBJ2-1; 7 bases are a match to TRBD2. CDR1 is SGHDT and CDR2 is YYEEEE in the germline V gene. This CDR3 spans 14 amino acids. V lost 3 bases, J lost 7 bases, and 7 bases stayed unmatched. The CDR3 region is CASSWGGTPNEQFF. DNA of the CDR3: TGTGCCAGCAGCTGGGGGGGTACGCCGAATGAGCAGTTCTTC.

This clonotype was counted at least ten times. The CDR3 spells CASSETGGVSFYEQYF. Written as DNA, the CDR3 is TGTGCCAGCAGCGAAACAGGGGGCGTTTCCTTTTACGAGCAGTACTTC. The J gene is TRBJ2-7, the V gene TRBV7-9; TRBD1 matches 9 bases. CDR1 is SEHNR, CDR2 FQNEAQ, per germline (reference sequence). J gave up 4 bases and V 5 bases, and 12 bases lay outside the gene matches. This CDR3 spans 16 amino acids.

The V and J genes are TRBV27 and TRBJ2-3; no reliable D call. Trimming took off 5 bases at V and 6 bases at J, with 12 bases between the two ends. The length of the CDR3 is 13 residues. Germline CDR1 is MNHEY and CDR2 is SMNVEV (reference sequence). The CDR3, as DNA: TGTGCCAGCAGTGCCCGGGTCAGGGATACGCAGTATTTT. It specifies CASSARVRDTQYF.

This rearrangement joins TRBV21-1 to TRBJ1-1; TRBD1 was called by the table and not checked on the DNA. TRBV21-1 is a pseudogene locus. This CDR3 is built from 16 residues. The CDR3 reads CASSPRELGGDTEAFF. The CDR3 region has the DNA TGTGCCAGCAGCCCGCGTGAATTAGGGGGGGACACTGAAGCTTTCTTT.

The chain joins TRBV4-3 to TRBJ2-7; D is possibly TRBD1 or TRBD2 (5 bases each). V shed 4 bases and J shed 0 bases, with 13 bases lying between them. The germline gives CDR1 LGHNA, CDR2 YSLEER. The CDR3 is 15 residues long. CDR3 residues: CASSPIRDPSYEQYF. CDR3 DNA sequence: TGCGCCAGCAGCCCGATCAGGGACCCCTCCTACGAGCAGTACTTC.

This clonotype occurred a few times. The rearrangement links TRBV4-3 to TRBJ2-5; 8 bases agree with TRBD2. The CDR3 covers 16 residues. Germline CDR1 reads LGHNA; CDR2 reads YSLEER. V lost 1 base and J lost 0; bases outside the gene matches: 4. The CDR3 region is CASSQASGRYQETQYF. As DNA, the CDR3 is TGCGCCAGCAGCCAAGCTAGCGGGCGGTACCAAGAGACCCAGTACTTC.

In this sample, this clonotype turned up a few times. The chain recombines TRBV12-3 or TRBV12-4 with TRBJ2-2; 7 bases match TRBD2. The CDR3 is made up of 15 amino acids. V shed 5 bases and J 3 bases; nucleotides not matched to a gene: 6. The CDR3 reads CASSERSGYTGELFF. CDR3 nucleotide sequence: TGTGCCAGCAGTGAACGTAGCGGGTACACCGGGGAGCTGTTTTTT.

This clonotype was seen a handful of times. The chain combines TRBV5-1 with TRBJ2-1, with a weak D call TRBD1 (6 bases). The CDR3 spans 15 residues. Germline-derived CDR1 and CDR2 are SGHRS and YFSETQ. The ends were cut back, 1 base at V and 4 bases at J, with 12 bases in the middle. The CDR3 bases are TGCGCCAGCAGCTTGTCATGGACAGATTACAATGAGCAGTTCTTC. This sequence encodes CASSLSWTDYNEQFF.

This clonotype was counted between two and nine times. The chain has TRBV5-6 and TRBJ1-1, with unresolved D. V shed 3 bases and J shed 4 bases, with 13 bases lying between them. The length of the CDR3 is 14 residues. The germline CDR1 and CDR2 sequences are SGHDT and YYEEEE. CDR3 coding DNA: TGTGCCAGCAGCTGGGGAGGTTTAAGCACTGAAGCTTTCTTT. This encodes CASSWGGLSTEAFF.